Detailed here is one TCR beta chain. As handled by the study authors: Quantification of nucleated cells was approximated via reference gene primer amplification. The assay was immunoSEQ multiplex PCR, and TCRdb's table has in-frame clones only and misses some. That table gives V, J and clone size, and the DNA gave D and trimming. Of some 200,000 clones listed, about 80% are singletons. The sample belongs to a study of blood T cell repertoires in COVID-19. Overall study: From the United States, Italy and Spain came samples of acute and convalescent COVID-19.

Germline CDR1 and CDR2: SGHKS and YYEKEE (reference sequence). Trimming removed 4 bases from V and 4 bases from J; junction bases left unmatched: 10. This CDR3 region has 15 residues. Recruitment covered some 25 US areas and drew participants whose ages spanned roughly 18 to 100 years. Donors of Cohort 3 who recovered were those that had two negative PCRs, clearance, or symptom resolution. The sequence came from a man aged 40-49 years who had recovered from COVID-19. The chain uses TRBV5-5 and TRBJ1-1; 7 bases fit TRBD1. Sequencing was done on a sample of PBMCs or T cells enriched from blood (not recorded which). CDR3 sequence reads: CASSPLFAGGTEAFF. CDR3 DNA sequence: TGTGCCAGCAGCCCATTATTTGCAGGGGGCACTGAAGCTTTCTTT.